This TCR beta chain was identified during a study of blood T cell repertoires in COVID-19. Study-wide background: Specimens from acute and convalescent COVID-19 originated in the United States, Italy and Spain. PBMCs, B-cell-depleted T cells, or T cells were the source of the cDNA or gDNA that made up the material.

Original handling: Amplified reference gene primers provided the basis for estimating nucleated cell counts. TCRdb's copy holds only in-frame clones and misses some; the assay was immunoSEQ multiplex PCR. That table is the source of V, J and clone size, and D and trimming were worked out from the DNA. This sample carries over 150,000 clones, 60% to 85% of them seen once, and the ten largest clones take approximately 2.6%. This CDR3 comprises 13 residues. CDR1 and CDR2 from the germline V gene are SGHAT and FQNNGV. Trimming shortened V by 1 base and J by 3 bases, and 6 bases separated the two germline ends. Concerning this clone: Different DNA sequences within this sample yield the same CDR3.

The chain links TRBV11-2 to TRBJ2-5; D call uncertain. The sequence was collected from a man aged 70 or older with acute or convalescent COVID-19. The sequenced sample consisted of peripheral blood. In DNA, the CDR3 is TGTGCCAGCAGCTTAGGAGGTGAAGAGACCCAGTACTTC. This gives the protein CASSLGGEETQYF. The entire variable domain, with the rest obtained from reference TRBV11-2 and TRBJ2-5, is as follows: EAGVAQSPRYKIIEKRQSVAFWCNPISGHATLYWYQQILGQGPKLLIQFQNNGVVDDSQLPKDRFSAERLKGVDSTLKIQPAKLEDSAVYLCASSLGGEETQYFGPGTRLLVL.